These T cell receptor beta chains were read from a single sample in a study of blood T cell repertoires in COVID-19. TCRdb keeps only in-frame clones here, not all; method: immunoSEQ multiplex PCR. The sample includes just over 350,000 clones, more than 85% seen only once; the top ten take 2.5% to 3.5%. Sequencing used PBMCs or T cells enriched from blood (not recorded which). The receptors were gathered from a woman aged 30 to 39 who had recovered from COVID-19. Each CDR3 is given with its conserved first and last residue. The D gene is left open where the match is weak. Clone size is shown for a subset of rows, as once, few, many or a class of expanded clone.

CATSRDGRGTEAFF | TGTGCCACCAGCAGAGACGGGAGAGGGACTGAAGCTTTCTTT | TRBJ1-1 | TRBV15 | few | .
CASSLVGTGGEKLFF | TGTGCCAGCAGCTTAGTAGGGACGGGAGGTGAAAAACTGTTTTTT | TRBJ1-4 | TRBV7-8 | . | .
CASGTGGRNEQFF | TGTGCCAGCGGGACAGGGGGCCGAAATGAGCAGTTCTTC | TRBJ2-1 | TRBV6-4 | . | TRBD1
CASSPGLRPYGYTF | TGTGCCAGCAGTCCAGGACTGCGGCCCTATGGCTACACCTTC | TRBJ1-2 | TRBV6-5 | . | .
CASSQEGASGGSPLHF | TGTGCCAGCAGCCAAGAAGGGGCTTCTGGTGGTTCACCCCTCCACTTT | TRBJ1-6 | TRBV3-1/TRBV3-2 | . | .
CASSSGQGHYGYTF | TGTGCCAGCAGTTCCGGACAGGGCCACTATGGCTACACCTTC | TRBJ1-2 | TRBV28 | . | TRBD1
CASSQNPRGSTGELFF | TGTGCCAGCAGCCAAAACCCACGGGGTTCCACCGGGGAGCTGTTTTTT | TRBJ2-2 | TRBV3-1/TRBV3-2 | once | .
CASSLTGDSPLHF | TGTGCCAGCAGTTTAACAGGGGATTCACCCCTCCACTTT | TRBJ1-6 | TRBV12-3/TRBV12-4 | . | TRBD1
CASRLSGTDAPLLYNEQFF | TGTGCCAGCAGATTAAGCGGGACCGATGCCCCTCTTTTATACAATGAGCAGTTCTTC | TRBJ2-1 | TRBV5-6 | . | TRBD2
CASSKLAGGPEETQYF | TGTGCCAGCAGCAAGTTAGCGGGAGGGCCGGAAGAGACCCAGTACTTC | TRBJ2-5 | TRBV7-9 | . | TRBD2
CASSILQGAYGYTF | TGTGCCAGTAGTATACTCCAGGGTGCCTATGGCTACACCTTC | TRBJ1-2 | TRBV19 | . | .
CASSSRTGGVNQPQHF | TGTGCCAGCAGTTCCCGGACAGGGGGGGTCAATCAGCCCCAGCATTTT | TRBJ1-5 | TRBV28 | . | TRBD1
CASSRLGWDTEAFF | TGTGCCAGCAGCCGGTTGGGTTGGGACACGGAAGCTTTCTTT | TRBJ1-1 | TRBV5-4 | once | .
CASSLDVTGPGRGELFF | TGCGCCAGCAGCTTGGATGTTACCGGGCCGGGTCGGGGAGAACTGTTTTTT | TRBJ1-4 | TRBV5-1 | . | .
CASRRGNTEAFF | TGTGCCAGCAGGAGGGGGAACACTGAAGCTTTCTTT | TRBJ1-1 | TRBV19 | . | .
CASSWGRGVKIGYTF | TGTGCCAGCAGTTGGGGACGGGGGGTTAAGATCGGCTACACCTTC | TRBJ1-2 | TRBV6-5 | . | .
CASSEVVRRGEETQYF | TGTGCCAGCAGTGAAGTAGTGCGGCGGGGGGAAGAGACCCAGTACTTC | TRBJ2-5 | TRBV2 | . | TRBD2
CASSPLAGVETQYF | TGTGCCAGCAGCCCACTAGCGGGAGTTGAGACCCAGTACTTC | TRBJ2-5 | TRBV3-1/TRBV3-2 | . | TRBD2
CASSSSSYNSPLHF | TGTGCCAGCAGTTCCAGCTCCTATAATTCACCCCTCCACTTT | TRBJ1-6 | TRBV9 | . | .
CASSVKQGRSRSGNTIYF | TGTGCCAGCAGCGTTAAACAGGGTAGGTCCCGCTCTGGAAACACCATATATTTT | TRBJ1-3 | TRBV7-8 | . | .
CASSPVGGAPYNEQFF | TGTGCCAGCAGCCCCGTCGGGGGGGCCCCCTACAATGAGCAGTTCTTC | TRBJ2-1 | TRBV7-3 | . | TRBD2
CASSQAPSGHYEQYF | TGTGCCAGCAGCCAAGCCCCTAGCGGGCATTACGAGCAGTACTTC | TRBJ2-7 | TRBV3-1/TRBV3-2 | few | TRBD2
CASSSGGLNEQFF | TGTGCCAGCAGCAGCGGGGGCCTGAATGAGCAGTTCTTC | TRBJ2-1 | TRBV5-5 | few | TRBD2
CASSIPGGAYEQYF | TGTGCCAGTAGTATCCCTGGGGGGGCGTACGAGCAGTACTTC | TRBJ2-7 | TRBV19 | . | .
CASRDRGGSYNEQFF | TGTGCCAGCCGGGACAGGGGGGGGAGCTACAATGAGCAGTTCTTC | TRBJ2-1 | TRBV2 | . | TRBD1